A single sample is the source of the 20 T cell receptor beta chains below, sequenced in a study of beta chain features in type 1 diabetes. Expressed TCRB transcripts were sequenced after all isolated RNA was converted to cDNA. TCRdb's copy holds only in-frame clones and misses some; the assay was immunoSEQ multiplex PCR. Of about 360,000 clones detected, 10% to 15% appear once; the ten largest clones hold roughly 0.015%. Sequences were obtained from naive CD4+ T cells from blood. The source is a man aged 18 to 35 in good health.

This clone was observed a handful of times. The chain employs TRBV7-8 and TRBJ1-2, with a possible D match to TRBD1 (6 bases). Germline CDR1 reads SGHVS; CDR2 reads FQNEAQ. This CDR3 contains 13 residues. Trimming pared 5 bases from V and 8 bases from J, leaving 15 bases between. The CDR3 region is CASSQRGGLGYTF. In nucleotides, the CDR3 is TGTGCCAGCAGCCAGAGGGGGGGCCTGGGCTACACCTTC.

This chain connects TRBV10-3 to TRBJ2-2; TRBD1 is a possible D gene (6 bases). The V and J ends lost 3 bases and 2 bases respectively, with 10 bases between them. The germline V gene encodes CDR1 ENHRY and CDR2 SYGVKD. The length of the CDR3 is 15 residues. CDR3 sequence (DNA): TGTGCCATCAGTGATGGGGACACCAACACCGGGGAGCTGTTTTTT. It yields the protein CAISDGDTNTGELFF.

The chain couples TRBV7-3 to TRBJ2-5, with D possibly TRBD1 on 6 matching bases. Deletions cut 5 bases from V and 5 bases from J, with 18 bases between. Germline V lookup: CDR1 SGHTA, CDR2 FQGTGA. The CDR3 runs 15 residues. The CDR3 nucleotides read TGTGCCAGCAGCGAAGGAATCTACGACAGGGAGACCCAGTACTTC. Translating gives CASSEGIYDRETQYF.

The chain links TRBV30 to TRBJ1-1; weak D call: TRBD1 (6 bases). This CDR3 contains 14 residues. V was pared by 5 bases and J by 5 bases, with 18 bases between. The germline V gene has CDR1 GTSNPN and CDR2 SVGIG (reference sequence). Here the CDR3 DNA reads TGTGCCTGGGGTTTGGGGGGGCGAAGGACTGAAGCTTTCTTT. It encodes CAWGLGGRRTEAFF. Full variable domain (outside the CDR3, taken from reference TRBV30 and TRBJ1-1): SQTIHQWPATLVQPVGSPLSLECTVEGTSNPNLYWYRQAAGRGLQLLFYSVGIGQISSEVPQNLSASRPQDRQFILSSKKLLLSDSGFYLCAWGLGGRRTEAFFGQGTRLTVV.

This clone came up a few times. The J gene is TRBJ2-1, the V gene TRBV28; 8 bases line up with TRBD1. Germline V gene sequence: CDR1 MDHEN, CDR2 SYDVKM. V gave up 6 bases and J gave up 7 bases; unmatched junction bases: 11. CDR3 length: 15 amino acids. DNA of the CDR3: TGTGCCAGCAGCCCCGCTGACAGGGGATGGAATGAGCAGTTCTTC. This sequence encodes CASSPADRGWNEQFF.

J is TRBJ2-7 and V is TRBV5-1; D perhaps matches TRBD1 (6 bases). The germline V and J ends were trimmed by 0 bases and 3 bases, with 7 bases remaining between them. The CDR3 contains 13 residues. Looked up from germline, CDR1 is SGHRS and CDR2 is YFSETQ. The chain's CDR3 is CASSLDRDYEQYF. In DNA, the CDR3 is TGCGCCAGCAGCTTGGACAGGGACTACGAGCAGTACTTC.

This chain connects TRBV28 to TRBJ1-2; D not certain. This CDR3 is built from 11 residues. Germline V gene lookup returns CDR1 MDHEN and CDR2 SYDVKM. The V end was cut by 7 bases, the J end by 1 base, with 4 bases between. DNA of the CDR3: TGTGCCAGCATTAGTAACTATGGCTACACCTTC. Encoded protein: CASISNYGYTF.

In its sample, this clone was seen a few times. The chain couples TRBV11-2 to TRBJ1-2; possibly TRBD1 for D (6 bases). Trimming took 1 base from V and 6 from J, leaving 18 bases between them. CDR3 length: 16 amino acids. Germline V gene sequence: CDR1 SGHAT, CDR2 FQNNGV. CDR3 sequence reads: CASSLGLRQATHGYTF. The CDR3 region has the DNA TGTGCCAGCAGCTTAGGTCTGAGACAGGCAACCCATGGCTACACCTTC.

The chain has TRBV7-9 and TRBJ2-5; 13 nucleotides match TRBD2. The V segment lost 1 base and the J segment 5 bases; nucleotides outside the gene matches: 7. CDR1 SEHNR and CDR2 FQNEAQ come from the germline V gene (reference sequence). This CDR3 region has 17 residues. CDR3 protein: CASSLVTSGRARETQYF. The DNA for the CDR3 is TGTGCCAGCAGCTTAGTTACTAGCGGGAGGGCCCGGGAGACCCAGTACTTC.

The sample holds a few counts of this clone. V gene TRBV4-3 combines with J gene TRBJ2-2; D perhaps matches TRBD1 (5 bases). Trimming shortened V by 2 bases and J by 7 bases, and 11 bases separated the two germline ends. The CDR3 consists of 14 residues. Germline values: CDR1 LGHNA, CDR2 YSLEER. The CDR3, as DNA: TGCGCCAGCAGCCAAAGACAGCTTGACGGGGAGCTGTTTTTT. This gives the protein CASSQRQLDGELFF.

The table lists this clone with a few counts. V gene TRBV7-2 combines with J gene TRBJ1-5, with 8 bases lining up with TRBD1. The V gene's germline CDR1 is SGHTA and CDR2 FQGNSA. The length of the CDR3 is 14 residues. V dropped 9 bases and J dropped 5; count of bases not matched to a gene: 9. The DNA of the CDR3 is TGTGCCAGAAACCTCGGACAGGGATATCAGCCCCAGCATTTT. This gives the protein CARNLGQGYQPQHF. Complete variable domain (other parts from reference TRBV7-2 and TRBJ1-5): GAGVSQSPSNKVTEKGKDVELRCDPISGHTALYWYRQSLGQGLEFLIYFQGNSAPDKSGLPSDRFSAERTGGSVSTLTIQRTQQEDSAVYLCARNLGQGYQPQHFGDGTRLSIL.

This clone was counted a few times. This chain uses TRBV9 with TRBJ2-3, with a tentative D call TRBD2 (7 bases). V lost 3 bases and J 6 bases, leaving 11 bases between the germline ends. The CDR3 has 13 amino acids. CDR1 and CDR2 from the germline V gene are SGDLS and YYNGEE. CDR3 amino acids: CASSEKGGDTQYF. The DNA of the CDR3 is TGTGCCAGCAGCGAGAAGGGGGGGGATACGCAGTATTTT.

V usage is TRBV28 and J usage is TRBJ2-5; TRBD1 might be the D (5 bases). Trimming shortened V by 6 bases and J by 4 bases, and 15 bases separated the two germline ends. The CDR3 loop spans 14 amino acids. CDR1 and CDR2 (germline): MDHEN, SYDVKM. This chain's CDR3 is CASSTDLGVETQYF. The CDR3 coding sequence is TGTGCCAGCAGCACCGACCTAGGGGTAGAGACCCAGTACTTC.

There are a few counts of this clone. The chain couples TRBV7-6 to TRBJ1-1, with TRBD1 as a possible D gene (6 bases). The CDR3 length is 16 residues. Germline V gene lookup returns CDR1 SGHVS and CDR2 FNYEAQ. V gave up 4 bases and J gave up 1 base, with 16 bases separating them. The CDR3 DNA sequence: TGTGCCAGCAGCTCTTGGGGACAAGAAGCGAACACTGAAGCTTTCTTT. Its translation: CASSSWGQEANTEAFF.

This clone was picked up a small number of times. This chain connects TRBV29-1 to TRBJ2-1; 9 nucleotides match TRBD2. V shed 3 bases and J 6 bases; nucleotides not matched to a gene: 3. The CDR3 is made up of 13 amino acids. The germline gives CDR1 SQVTM, CDR2 ANQGSEA. The CDR3 DNA follows: TGCAGCGTTGAGGTAGCGGGAGCCAATGAGCAGTTCTTC. Encoded protein: CSVEVAGANEQFF.

Regarding this clone: Other DNA sequences in the same sample also yield this CDR3. The chain is built from TRBV6-5 and TRBJ1-2; tentatively, D is TRBD1 (6 bases). Germline CDR1 and CDR2: MNHEY and SVGAGI. V was pared by 4 bases and J by 2 bases, with 8 bases between. The length of the CDR3 is 13 residues. Here the CDR3 reads CASSSGQNYGYTF. As DNA, the CDR3 is TGTGCCAGCAGTTCCGGACAGAACTATGGCTACACCTTC.

This clone has only a few counts. The chain uses TRBV5-1 and TRBJ2-1; 8 nucleotides line up with TRBD2. CDR1 and CDR2 from the germline V gene are SGHRS and YFSETQ. V shed 4 bases and J 2 bases; nucleotides not matched to a gene: 2. This CDR3 comprises 14 residues. CDR3 DNA: TGCGCCAGCAGCCCCGGGGGGGCCTACAATGAGCAGTTCTTC. Translation: CASSPGGAYNEQFF.

The chain links TRBV6-6 to TRBJ2-5, with TRBD1 matching 8 bases. CDR3 size: 14 residues. After removal of 7 bases from V and 4 bases from J, the junction contained 8 bases not matched to a gene. CDR1 and CDR2 from the germline V gene are MNHNY and SVGAGI (reference sequence). CDR3 amino acids: CASTRQGRRETQYF. The DNA of the CDR3 is TGTGCCAGCACCCGACAGGGGCGTAGAGAGACCCAGTACTTC.

The V call is TRBV7-2, the J call TRBJ2-7; D call uncertain. V lost 8 bases to trimming and J lost 2 bases, with 19 bases between them. The CDR3 runs to 15 residues. Germline V gives CDR1 SGHTA, CDR2 FQGNSA. CDR3 residues: CASRPGSALTYEQYF. CDR3 nucleotide sequence: TGTGCCAGCCGGCCGGGTTCGGCCCTAACCTACGAGCAGTACTTC.

The table lists this clone with a few counts. The V gene is TRBV19, the J gene TRBJ2-2, with 9 bases aligning to TRBD1. Germline-derived CDR1 and CDR2 are LNHDA and SQIVND (reference sequence). Losses at the gene ends were 8 bases for V and 3 bases for J; bases not matched to a gene: 7. The CDR3 runs 15 residues. CDR3 region: CASGRDRAYTGELFF. DNA for the CDR3: TGTGCCAGTGGTCGGGACAGGGCTTACACCGGGGAGCTGTTTTTT. Combining the CDR3 with reference TRBV19 and TRBJ2-2 gives the whole variable domain DGGITQSPKYLFRKEGQNVTLSCEQNLNHDAMYWYRQDPGQGLRLIYYSQIVNDFQKGDIAEGYSVSREKKESFPLTVTSAQKNPTAFYLCASGRDRAYTGELFFGEGSRLTVL.